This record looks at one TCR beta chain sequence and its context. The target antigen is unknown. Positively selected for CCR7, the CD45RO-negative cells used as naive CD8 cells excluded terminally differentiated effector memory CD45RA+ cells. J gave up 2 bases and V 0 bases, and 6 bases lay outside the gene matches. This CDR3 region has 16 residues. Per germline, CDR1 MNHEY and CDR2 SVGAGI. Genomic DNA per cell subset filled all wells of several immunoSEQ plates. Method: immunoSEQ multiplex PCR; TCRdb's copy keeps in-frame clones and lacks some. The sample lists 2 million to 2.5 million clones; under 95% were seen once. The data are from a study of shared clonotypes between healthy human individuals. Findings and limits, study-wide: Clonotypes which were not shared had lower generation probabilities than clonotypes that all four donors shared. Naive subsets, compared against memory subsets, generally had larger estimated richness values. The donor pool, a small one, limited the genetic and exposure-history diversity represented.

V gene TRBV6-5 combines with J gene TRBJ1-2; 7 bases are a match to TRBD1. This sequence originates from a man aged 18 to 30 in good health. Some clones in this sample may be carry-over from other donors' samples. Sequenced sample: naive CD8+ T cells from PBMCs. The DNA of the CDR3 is TGTGCCAGCAGTTACTCCCGGACAGGCAAGAACTATGGCTACACCTTC. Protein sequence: CASSYSRTGKNYGYTF.